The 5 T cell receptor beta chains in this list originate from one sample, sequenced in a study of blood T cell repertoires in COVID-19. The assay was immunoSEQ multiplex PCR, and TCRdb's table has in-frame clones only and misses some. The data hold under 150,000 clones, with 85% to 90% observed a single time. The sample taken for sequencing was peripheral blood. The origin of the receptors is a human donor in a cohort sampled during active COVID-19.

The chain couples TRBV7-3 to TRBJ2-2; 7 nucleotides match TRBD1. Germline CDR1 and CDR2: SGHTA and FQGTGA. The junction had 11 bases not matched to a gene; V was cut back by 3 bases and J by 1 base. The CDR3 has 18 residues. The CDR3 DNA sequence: TGTGCCAGCAGCTTCACCCCGAACAGGGGTCTGAACACCGGGGAGCTGTTTTTT. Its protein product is CASSFTPNRGLNTGELFF.

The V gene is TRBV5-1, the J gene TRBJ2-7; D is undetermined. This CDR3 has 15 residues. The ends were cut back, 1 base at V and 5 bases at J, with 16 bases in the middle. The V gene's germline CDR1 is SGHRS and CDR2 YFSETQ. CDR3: CASSLRLAANDEQYF. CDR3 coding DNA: TGCGCCAGCAGCTTGAGGTTAGCCGCTAATGACGAGCAGTACTTC.

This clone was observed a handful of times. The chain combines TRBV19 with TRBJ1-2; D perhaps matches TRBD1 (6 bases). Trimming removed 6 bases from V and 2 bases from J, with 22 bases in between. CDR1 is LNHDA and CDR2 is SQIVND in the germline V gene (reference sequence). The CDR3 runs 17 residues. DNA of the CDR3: TGTGCCAGTAGGAACCCACGGGACACCTATTCAAACTATGGCTACACCTTC. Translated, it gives CASRNPRDTYSNYGYTF.

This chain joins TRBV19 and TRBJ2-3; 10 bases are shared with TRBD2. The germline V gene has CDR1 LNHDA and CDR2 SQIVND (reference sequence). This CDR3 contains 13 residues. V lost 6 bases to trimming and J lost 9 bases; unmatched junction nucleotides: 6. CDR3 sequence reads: CASSSTSGETQYF. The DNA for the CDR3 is TGTGCCAGTAGCTCTACTAGCGGGGAAACGCAGTATTTT.

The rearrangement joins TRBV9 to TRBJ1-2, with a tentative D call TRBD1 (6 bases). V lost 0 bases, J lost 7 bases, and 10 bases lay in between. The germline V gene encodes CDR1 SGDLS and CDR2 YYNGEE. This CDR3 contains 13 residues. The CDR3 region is CASSVVGGGGYTF. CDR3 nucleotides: TGTGCCAGCAGCGTAGTAGGGGGGGGTGGCTACACCTTC. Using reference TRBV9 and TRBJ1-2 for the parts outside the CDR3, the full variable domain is DSGVTQTPKHLITATGQRVTLRCSPRSGDLSVYWYQQSLDQGLQFLIQYYNGEERAKGNILERFSAQQFPDLHSELNLSSLELGDSALYFCASSVVGGGGYTFGSGTRLTVV.